This T cell receptor (beta chain) was sequenced for a study of blood T cells in healthy people across ages. The study's findings and limits: With age, beta diversity per million T cells declined roughly linearly, significantly by 40.

Sample-barcoded 5' priming and a J-beta primer mix drove a second PCR of roughly 6 to 12 cycles. TCRdb itself ran the 5' RACE reads through MiXCR, one entry per CDR3 protein. The sample has about 1.5 million distinct CDR3 sequences, roughly 43% seen once. Concerning this clonotype: Its antigen is undetermined.

There were at least 5.5 micrograms of total RNA extracted from every sample. Source material: blood. The sequence was collected from a young woman in good health.

The CDR3, as DNA: TGTGCCAGCAGTTTACCCTCGGGGACACGATACAATGAGCAGTTCTTC. Protein product: CASSLPSGTRYNEQFF. The chain joins TRBV27 to TRBJ2-1; D may be TRBD1 (6 bases). Looked up from germline, CDR1 is MNHEY and CDR2 is SMNVEV (reference sequence). V shed 2 bases and J shed 4 bases, with 15 bases lying between them. The CDR3 is 16 residues long.